This T cell receptor beta chain was documented in a study of blood T cell repertoires in COVID-19. In the study overall: Sources were T cells, B-cell-depleted T cells, or PBMCs; the material itself was cDNA or gDNA.

The assay was immunoSEQ multiplex PCR, and TCRdb's table has in-frame clones only and misses some. The sample shows over 150,000 clones, roughly 84% of them seen only once. CDR1 and CDR2 (germline): SGHNT, YYREEE (reference sequence). The CDR3 runs 14 residues. Trimming shortened V by 4 bases and J by 7 bases, and 12 bases separated the two germline ends. The count of this clone is one. Followed over time, Seattle patients had been enrolled while infection was active. Input material: peripheral blood. The chain couples TRBV5-4 to TRBJ1-6; the D gene is possibly TRBD1 (5 bases). This sequence originates from a man in his sixties with COVID-19, enrolled during active disease. CDR3 protein: CASSMGQANSPLHF. CDR3 coding DNA: TGTGCCAGCAGCATGGGGCAGGCGAATTCACCCCTCCACTTT.